This T cell receptor (beta chain) was documented in a study of radiotherapy plus CTLA-4 blockade in lung cancer. CDR3 length: 12 amino acids. Germline values: CDR1 LNHDA, CDR2 SQIVND (reference sequence). The repertoire was sequenced with immunoSEQ multiplex PCR; TCRdb's copy has only in-frame clones and lacks some. The sample contains some 90,000 clones, roughly 87% of which appear only once. The sequence was collected from a human donor with non-small cell lung cancer who had stable disease on radiotherapy plus ipilimumab. This chain links TRBV19 with TRBJ2-5; 7 bases agree with TRBD2. Near its end, the DNA agrees better with TRBJ2-7, so the J call may be wrong. Sequencing used peripheral blood, obtained from a patient treated with radiotherapy plus ipilimumab. The DNA of the CDR3 is TGTGCCAGTAGGGGGGGGTCCTACGAGCAGTACTTC. It translates to CASRGGSYEQYF.